This TCR beta chain emerged from a study of CD8 T cells in ankylosing spondylitis. Findings of the study overall: Within ankylosing spondylitis blood, a TCR beta motif made up of under 10 highly homologous variants appeared to be characteristic. According to the report, clones linked to the disease were significantly enriched in matched synovial fluid samples taken from ankylosing spondylitis patients.

Each TCR beta library was made by quantitative 5'-RACE that incorporated molecular barcodes. In TCRdb, the 5' RACE reads were re-called with MiXCR into one record per CDR3 protein. The table records just under 550,000 distinct CDR3 sequences, 9.5% to 15% of them present only once. This clonotype was seen just once. Its specificity is not known. CDR1 is PRHDT and CDR2 is FYEKMQ in the germline V gene (reference sequence). Trimming removed 2 bases from V and 5 bases from J, with 10 bases in between. The CDR3 covers 15 residues. Material for sequencing was blood, either unsorted or a sorted T cell fraction (not recorded which). This receptor was identified in a male donor with ankylosing spondylitis. J is TRBJ1-6 and V is TRBV13; D is unclear. CDR3 residues: CASSLRAGNNSPLHF. The CDR3 DNA follows: TGTGCCAGCAGCTTACGGGCGGGAAATAATTCACCCCTCCACTTT.